Each of the 28 T cell receptor beta chains below was sequenced from the same sample in a study of prognosis after radiotherapy for stage I lung cancer. From genomic DNA, TCR beta CDR3 was amplified by two-round multiplex PCR. Amplification in first-round PCR relied on primers specific to each TRBV and TRBJ gene. TCRdb passed the multiplex PCR reads through MiXCR, listing each CDR3 protein once. The table records about 26,000 distinct CDR3 sequences, about 30% of them present only once. Specimen: PBMCs, collected before or after stereotactic body radiation therapy (not recorded which). These receptors were collected from a donor aged 50 or older with non-small cell lung cancer.

A word on this clonotype: A much larger clone differs from this one at a single base, so this may be a read error. Since the CDR3 does not end with the conserved phenylalanine or tryptophan, this likely comes from a read error. This chain uses TRBV2 with TRBJ1-2, with TRBD1 as a possible D gene (6 bases). Trimming pared 8 bases from V and 11 bases from J, leaving 12 bases between. Germline V gives CDR1 SNHLY, CDR2 FYNNEI. The CDR3 is 10 residues long. Here the CDR3 reads CASGGTRYTS. In DNA, the CDR3 is TGTGCCAGCGGGGGCACTCGTTACACCTCC.

This chain connects TRBV7-2 to TRBJ1-2; D gene ambiguous. Between the trimmed V and J ends, which lost 2 bases and 4 bases, there was a span of 11 bases. This CDR3 spans 14 amino acids. CDR1 SGHTA and CDR2 FQGNSA come from the germline V gene. In DNA form, the CDR3 reads TGTGCCAGCAGCTTAAGTGCCGGCTTCTATGGCTACACCTTC. This codes for CASSLSAGFYGYTF.

CDR3 sequence (DNA): TGTGCCAGCAAAGTCGCAGGGAGGACAGATACGCAGTATTTT. Protein product: CASKVAGRTDTQYF. V gene TRBV28 combines with J gene TRBJ2-3, with D possibly matching TRBD2 (6 bases). From germline, CDR1 is MDHEN and CDR2 SYDVKM. Trimming took off 7 bases at V and 3 bases at J, with 14 bases between the two ends. This CDR3 is 14 amino acids long. The variable domain in full, with the rest retrieved from reference TRBV28 and TRBJ2-3, is DVKVTQSSRYLVKRTGEKVFLECVQDMDHENMFWYRQDPGLGLRLIYFSYDVKMKEKGDIPEGYSVSREKKERFSLILESASTNQTSMYLCASKVAGRTDTQYFGPGTRLTVL.

This clonotype was counted ten times or more. The junction differs from germline at one of its ends, possibly a read error. J is TRBJ1-1 and V is TRBV20-1; tentatively, D is TRBD1 (5 bases). Germline V CDR1 and CDR2: DFQATT, SNEGSKA (reference sequence). This CDR3 comprises 13 residues. CDR3 sequence (DNA): TGCAGTGCTAGCGGGGCGGTGAAGACTGAAGCTTTCTTT. Protein sequence: CSASGAVKTEAFF.

For this clonotype: A read error likely explains this, since a far larger clone differs by one base. This chain links TRBV6-2 or TRBV6-3 with TRBJ1-6; maybe TRBD1 (5 bases). CDR3 length equals 15 residues. V lost 7 bases and J lost 4, with 14 bases in between. Per the germline V gene, CDR1 is MNHEY and CDR2 is SVGEGT. CDR3 nucleotides: TGTGCCAGCATTGAAGCGGGGGGTTATAATTCACCCCTCCACTTT. Its translation: CASIEAGGYNSPLHF.

The chain is built from TRBV6-9 and TRBJ1-1, with 8 bases fitting TRBD1. CDR3 length: 16 amino acids. The ends lost 4 bases at V and 0 bases at J; junction bases unmatched: 7. Germline V gene data show CDR1 as MNHGY and CDR2 as SVAAGI. This CDR3 reads CASSSRTGPMNTEAFF. The CDR3 DNA is TGTGCCAGCAGTTCGAGGACAGGGCCCATGAACACTGAAGCTTTCTTT.

This clonotype was seen repeatedly, ten times or more. This chain links TRBV5-1 with TRBJ2-3; TRBD2 agrees at 11 bases. J lost 5 bases, V lost 4 bases, and 21 bases had no gene match. Germline CDR1 is SGHRS and CDR2 is YFSETQ. The CDR3 length is 20 residues. In nucleotides, the CDR3 is TGCGCCAGCAGCCTAACCCCAATCTTTAGCGGGGGGGGTGTTGGAGATACGCAGTATTTT. Translated: CASSLTPIFSGGGVGDTQYF.

The table lists this clonotype with many counts. The rearrangement joins TRBV20-1 to TRBJ2-5, with 9 bases that match TRBD2. Looked up from germline, CDR1 is DFQATT and CDR2 is SNEGSKA (reference sequence). Trimming took 6 bases from V and 8 from J; bases not matched to a gene: 10. The CDR3 runs to 13 residues. The CDR3 nucleotides read TGCAGTGCCACTTCCGAGCGGGGGGTAACCCAGTACTTC. Its protein product is CSATSERGVTQYF.

About this clonotype itself: With a far larger clone one base away, a read error is the likely cause. The chain joins TRBV6-2 or TRBV6-3 to TRBJ2-7; the match to TRBD2 covers 12 bases. CDR3 length: 16 amino acids. V dropped 4 bases and J dropped 12; count of bases not matched to a gene: 16. CDR1 and CDR2 from the germline V gene are MNHEY and SVGEGT. The CDR3: CASSSLPAGLAGSVYF. CDR3 sequence (DNA): TGTGCCAGCAGTTCCCTCCCCGCTGGACTAGCGGGAAGCGTGTACTTC.

Concerning this clonotype itself: A much larger clone sits a single nucleotide away, making a read error possible. V is TRBV19 and J is TRBJ1-1; D unresolved. Germline V gene data show CDR1 as LNHDA and CDR2 as SQIVND (reference sequence). Trimming removed 4 bases from V and 0 bases from J, with 18 bases in between. This CDR3 is built from 17 residues. The CDR3 nucleotides read TGTGCCAGTAGTAAGCCGACCCGAGTGTGGGTGAACACTGAAGCTTTCTTT. It yields the protein CASSKPTRVWVNTEAFF.

In its sample, this clonotype was seen many times. The V gene is TRBV29-1, the J gene TRBJ2-1, with 9 bases aligning to TRBD2. V was clipped by 7 bases and J by 11 bases; unmatched bases: 6. This CDR3 has 11 residues. Germline CDR1 SQVTM, CDR2 ANQGSEA. In DNA, the CDR3 is TGCAGCGGAGGGCTAGCGGGGCAGCAGTTCTTC. Amino acid sequence: CSGGLAGQQFF.

This clonotype was observed many times. V and J are TRBV7-9 and TRBJ2-7; possibly TRBD1 for D (6 bases). The germline V and J ends were trimmed by 5 bases and 4 bases, with 21 bases remaining between them. Germline V gene sequence: CDR1 SEHNR, CDR2 FQNEAQ (reference sequence). This CDR3 comprises 16 residues. CDR3 nucleotides: TGTGCCAGCAGCATTATTGGGCGGACAGAGGTTTACGAGCAGTACTTC. Translation: CASSIIGRTEVYEQYF.

This clonotype was seen ten or more times. V gene TRBV12-3 or TRBV12-4 combines with J gene TRBJ2-7; either TRBD1 or TRBD2 may supply D (5 bases each). The germline V and J ends were trimmed by 6 bases and 3 bases, with 12 bases remaining between them. The CDR3 contains 13 residues. CDR3 bases: TGTGCCAGCAGACGGGACGGCGGCTACGAGCAGTACTTC. It is translated as CASRRDGGYEQYF.

This clonotype was observed many times. The chain couples TRBV12-3 or TRBV12-4 to TRBJ1-5; D call uncertain. Trimming shortened V by 3 bases and J by 3 bases, and 15 bases separated the two germline ends. This CDR3 is 16 amino acids long. CDR3 protein: CASSFVGSGFNQPQHF. CDR3 DNA sequence: TGTGCCAGCAGTTTTGTGGGGTCGGGATTCAATCAGCCCCAGCATTTT.

This chain uses TRBV28 with TRBJ1-3, with no clear D. V was cut by 2 bases and J by 4 bases, with 9 bases left in between. CDR3 length: 14 amino acids. Germline CDR1 reads MDHEN; CDR2 reads SYDVKM. In nucleotides, the CDR3 is TGTGCCAGCAGTTTACGCCCCCCAGGAAACACCATATATTTT. As protein: CASSLRPPGNTIYF.

This chain connects TRBV27 to TRBJ2-5, with D possibly TRBD1 on 6 matching bases. CDR1 is MNHEY and CDR2 is SMNVEV in the germline V gene (reference sequence). The CDR3 has 14 residues. Trimming stripped 5 bases from V and 5 bases from J, with 15 bases between. In nucleotides, the CDR3 is TGTGCCAGCAGTCCTTCAGGGGCCTGGGAGACCCAGTACTTC. Translation gives CASSPSGAWETQYF.

This clonotype showed up many times. The DNA of the CDR3 is TGTGCCAGTAGTATGAACTCAAATCAGCCCCAGCATTTT. Its protein product is CASSMNSNQPQHF. V usage is TRBV19 and J usage is TRBJ1-5; D is unclear. V was clipped by 3 bases and J by 4 bases, with 7 bases between them. CDR1 is LNHDA, CDR2 SQIVND, per germline (reference sequence). The CDR3 contains 13 residues. Supplemented by reference TRBV19 and TRBJ1-5, the full variable domain reads DGGITQSPKYLFRKEGQNVTLSCEQNLNHDAMYWYRQDPGQGLRLIYYSQIVNDFQKGDIAEGYSVSREKKESFPLTVTSAQKNPTAFYLCASSMNSNQPQHFGDGTRLSIL.

This clonotype was detected a few times. The chain has TRBV30 and TRBJ1-1; TRBD1 matches 9 bases. Trimming removed 1 base from V and 1 base from J; junction bases left unmatched: 4. CDR3 length: 15 amino acids. Germline CDR1 is GTSNPN and CDR2 is SVGIG (reference sequence). The CDR3 DNA sequence: TGTGCCTGGAGTGGAAAGGACAGGGGGAACACTGAAGCTTTCTTT. Residues: CAWSGKDRGNTEAFF.

This chain uses TRBV28 with TRBJ1-1; 7 nucleotides line up with TRBD1. The V gene end was trimmed by 2 bases and the J gene end by 5 bases; junction bases not matched to a gene: 5. The V gene's germline CDR1 is MDHEN and CDR2 SYDVKM. The CDR3 runs to 14 residues. CDR3 amino acids: CASSLEGAITEAFF. The CDR3 DNA sequence: TGTGCCAGCAGTTTAGAGGGGGCGATTACTGAAGCTTTCTTT.

This chain uses TRBV6-1 with TRBJ1-3; D is unresolved. Looked up from germline, CDR1 is MNHNS and CDR2 is SASEGT. The CDR3 totals 11 residues. V shed 5 bases and J shed 4 bases, with 3 bases lying between them. The CDR3 DNA reads as TGTGCCAGCAGTACCGGAAACACCATATATTTT. Protein: CASSTGNTIYF.

This clonotype has a handful of counts. The J gene is TRBJ1-1, the V gene TRBV7-3, with D possibly TRBD1 on 6 matching bases. Deletions cut 2 bases from V and 1 base from J, with 11 bases between. This CDR3 is 15 amino acids long. Germline-derived CDR1 and CDR2 are SGHTA and FQGTGA. CDR3 in DNA: TGTGCCAGCAGCTTATATGGGGGCCCGAACACTGAAGCTTTCTTT. It is translated as CASSLYGGPNTEAFF.

With regard to this clonotype: A read error is possible here, since a much larger clone lies one base away. The rearrangement uses TRBV28 and TRBJ2-1, with a possible D match to TRBD2 (5 bases). There are 11 residues in the CDR3. The V gene's germline CDR1 is MDHEN and CDR2 SYDVKM. The CDR3 DNA is TGTGCCAGCAGCCTTCTGGGAGAGCGGTTCTTC. Translation: CASSLLGERFF.

V and J are TRBV10-3 and TRBJ2-4; D unresolved. The V end was cut by 0 bases, the J end by 0 bases, with 12 bases between. The CDR3 covers 17 residues. CDR1 ENHRY and CDR2 SYGVKD come from the germline V gene. In nucleotides, the CDR3 is TGTGCCATCAGTGAGTCTATGGAATCGGGAGCCAAAAACATTCAGTACTTC. Its translation: CAISESMESGAKNIQYF.

This clonotype was counted only a few times. The chain carries TRBV30 and TRBJ2-5, with D perhaps being TRBD1 or TRBD2 (5 bases each). With 0 bases removed from V and 0 bases from J, the gap between germline ends came to 14 bases. Germline assignment: CDR1 GTSNPN and CDR2 SVGIG (reference sequence). The CDR3 consists of 16 residues. In DNA, the CDR3 is TGTGCCTGGAGTGTAAAAGGTTGGGGGAACCAAGAGACCCAGTACTTC. Translated: CAWSVKGWGNQETQYF.

Ten or more counts support this clonotype. The chain has TRBV2 and TRBJ1-1; TRBD1 agrees at 9 bases. The junction had 12 bases not matched to a gene; V was cut back by 6 bases and J by 10 bases. The V gene's germline CDR1 is SNHLY and CDR2 FYNNEI. The CDR3 has 14 amino acids. CDR3 in amino acids: CASSWAQGARTAFF. CDR3 in DNA: TGTGCCAGCAGCTGGGCACAGGGGGCGAGGACAGCTTTCTTT.

This clonotype was detected ten times or more. The chain has TRBV27 and TRBJ1-1, with a tentative D call TRBD1 (6 bases). Per germline, CDR1 MNHEY and CDR2 SMNVEV (reference sequence). V lost 3 bases to trimming and J lost 3 bases, with 11 bases between them. The CDR3 runs 14 residues. CDR3 protein: CASSLGRGYTEAFF. CDR3 sequence (DNA): TGTGCCAGCAGTTTGGGTAGGGGGTACACTGAAGCTTTCTTT.

Of note for this clonotype: A far larger clone is only one base removed, so a read error is likely. The rearrangement links TRBV6-9 to TRBJ1-5, with 7 positions matching TRBD1. CDR3 size: 16 residues. The V and J ends lost 3 bases and 7 bases, in that order; junction bases with no gene match: 12. In germline, CDR1 is MNHGY, CDR2 SVAAGI. CDR3 loop: CASSYVSRGNDQPQHF. The DNA of the CDR3 is TGTGCCAGCAGTTACGTTTCCAGGGGGAACGACCAGCCCCAGCATTTT.

The V and J genes are TRBV6-2 or TRBV6-3 and TRBJ2-1; D call uncertain. The length of the CDR3 is 12 residues. Germline CDR1 MNHEY, CDR2 SVGEGT. Between the trimmed V and J ends, which lost 5 bases and 8 bases, there was a span of 10 bases. Here the CDR3 reads CASSLVGDEQFF. Written as DNA, the CDR3 is TGTGCCAGCAGTCTAGTAGGCGATGAGCAGTTCTTC.